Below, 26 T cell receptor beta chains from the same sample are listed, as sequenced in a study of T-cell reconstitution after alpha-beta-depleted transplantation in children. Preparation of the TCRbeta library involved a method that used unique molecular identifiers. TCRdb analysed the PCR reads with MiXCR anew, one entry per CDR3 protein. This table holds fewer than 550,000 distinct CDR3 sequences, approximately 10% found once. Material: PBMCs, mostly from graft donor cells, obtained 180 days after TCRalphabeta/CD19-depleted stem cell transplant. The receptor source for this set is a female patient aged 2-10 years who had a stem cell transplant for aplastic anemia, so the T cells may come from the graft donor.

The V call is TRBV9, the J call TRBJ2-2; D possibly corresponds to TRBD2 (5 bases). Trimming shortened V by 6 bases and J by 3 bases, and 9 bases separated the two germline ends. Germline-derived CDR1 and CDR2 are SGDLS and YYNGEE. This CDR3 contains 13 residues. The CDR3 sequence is CASTPGDTGELFF. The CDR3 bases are TGTGCCAGCACTCCCGGGGACACCGGGGAGCTGTTTTTT.

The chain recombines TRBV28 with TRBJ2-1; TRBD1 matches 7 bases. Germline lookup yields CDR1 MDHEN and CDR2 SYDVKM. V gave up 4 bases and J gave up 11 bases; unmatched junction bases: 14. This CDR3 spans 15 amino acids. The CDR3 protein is CASSSQGRQGSKQFF. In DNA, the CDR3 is TGTGCCAGCAGTTCACAAGGCCGACAGGGCTCGAAGCAGTTCTTC.

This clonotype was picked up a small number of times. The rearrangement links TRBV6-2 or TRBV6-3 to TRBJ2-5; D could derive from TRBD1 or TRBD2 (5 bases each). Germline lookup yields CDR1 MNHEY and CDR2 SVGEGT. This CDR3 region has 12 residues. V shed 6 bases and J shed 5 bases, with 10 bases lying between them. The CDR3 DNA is TGTGCCAGCAGCTCCTGGGGGGAGACCCAGTACTTC. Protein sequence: CASSSWGETQYF.

CDR3 DNA: TGTGCCAGCAGCCCAGAACAGGGTTTCTACGAGCAGTACTTC. Protein: CASSPEQGFYEQYF. The gene calls are TRBV7-9 and TRBJ2-7; D is perhaps TRBD1 (6 bases). CDR1 SEHNR and CDR2 FQNEAQ come from the germline V gene (reference sequence). This CDR3 is 14 amino acids long. The V end was cut by 5 bases, the J end by 3 bases, with 14 bases between.

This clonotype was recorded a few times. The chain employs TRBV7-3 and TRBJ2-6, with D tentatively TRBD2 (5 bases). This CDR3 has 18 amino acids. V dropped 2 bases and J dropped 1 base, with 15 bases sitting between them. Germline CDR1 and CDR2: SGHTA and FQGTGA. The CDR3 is CASSLRPTSTSGANVLTF. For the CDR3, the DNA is TGTGCCAGCAGCTTACGCCCCACTAGTACATCTGGGGCCAACGTCCTGACTTTC.

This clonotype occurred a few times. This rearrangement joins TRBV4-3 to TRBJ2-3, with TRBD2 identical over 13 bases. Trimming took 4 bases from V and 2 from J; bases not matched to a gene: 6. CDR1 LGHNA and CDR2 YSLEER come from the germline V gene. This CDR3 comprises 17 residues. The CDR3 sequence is CASSRLGLAGFTDTQYF. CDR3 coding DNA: TGCGCCAGCAGCCGTCTGGGACTAGCGGGATTCACAGATACGCAGTATTTT.

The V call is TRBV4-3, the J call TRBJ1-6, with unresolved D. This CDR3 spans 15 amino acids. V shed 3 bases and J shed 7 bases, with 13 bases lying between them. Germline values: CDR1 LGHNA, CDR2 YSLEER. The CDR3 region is CASSQGSHRNSPLHF. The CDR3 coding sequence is TGCGCCAGCAGCCAGGGATCACATAGAAATTCACCCCTCCACTTT.

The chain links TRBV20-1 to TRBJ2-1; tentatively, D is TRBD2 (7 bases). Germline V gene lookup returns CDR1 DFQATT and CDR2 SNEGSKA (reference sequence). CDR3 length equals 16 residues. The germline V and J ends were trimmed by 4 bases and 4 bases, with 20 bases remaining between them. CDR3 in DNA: TGCAGTGCTATAGGGCCGCGGGGGCTAGTTTACAATGAGCAGTTCTTC. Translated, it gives CSAIGPRGLVYNEQFF.

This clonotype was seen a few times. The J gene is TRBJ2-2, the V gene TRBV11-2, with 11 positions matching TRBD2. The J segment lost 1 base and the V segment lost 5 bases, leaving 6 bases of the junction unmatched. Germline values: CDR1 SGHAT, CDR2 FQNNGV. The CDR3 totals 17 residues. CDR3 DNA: TGTGCCAGCAGCGAACCGGGACTAGCGGTGAACACCGGGGAGCTGTTTTTT. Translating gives CASSEPGLAVNTGELFF.

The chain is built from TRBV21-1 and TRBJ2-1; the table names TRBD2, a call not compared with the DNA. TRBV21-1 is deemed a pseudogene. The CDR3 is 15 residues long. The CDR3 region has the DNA TGTGCCAGCAGCGCCAGACTACCCTCCTACACTGAGCAGTTCTTC. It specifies CASSARLPSYTEQFF.

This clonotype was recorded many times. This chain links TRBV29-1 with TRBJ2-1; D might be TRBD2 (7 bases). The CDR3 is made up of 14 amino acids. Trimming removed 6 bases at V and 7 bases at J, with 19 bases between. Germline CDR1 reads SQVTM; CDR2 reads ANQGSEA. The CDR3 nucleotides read TGCAGCGTAGTGAGGGGGAGGGCCGAAAATGAGCAGTTCTTC. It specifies CSVVRGRAENEQFF.

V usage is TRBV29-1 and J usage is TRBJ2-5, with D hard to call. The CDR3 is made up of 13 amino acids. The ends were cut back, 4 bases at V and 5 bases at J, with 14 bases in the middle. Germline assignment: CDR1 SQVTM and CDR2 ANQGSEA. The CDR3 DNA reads TGCAGCGTTGCGGCCCTCGGGCGGGAGACCCAGTACTTC. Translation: CSVAALGRETQYF.

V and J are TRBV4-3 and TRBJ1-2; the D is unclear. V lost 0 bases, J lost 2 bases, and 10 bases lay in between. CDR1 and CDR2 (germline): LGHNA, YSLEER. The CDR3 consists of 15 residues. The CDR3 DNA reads TGCGCCAGCAGCCAAGACGACCTGGGGAACTATGGCTACACCTTC. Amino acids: CASSQDDLGNYGYTF.

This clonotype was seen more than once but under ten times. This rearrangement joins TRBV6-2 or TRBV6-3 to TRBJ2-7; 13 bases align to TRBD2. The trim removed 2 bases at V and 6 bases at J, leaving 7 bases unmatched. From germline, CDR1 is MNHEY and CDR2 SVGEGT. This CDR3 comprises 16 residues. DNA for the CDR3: TGTGCCAGCAGTTACCGAGGACTAGCGGGAGAGGGCGAGCAGTACGTC. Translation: CASSYRGLAGEGEQYV.

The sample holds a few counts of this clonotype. In nucleotides, the CDR3 is TGTGCCAGCAGTTTATCAACTAGCGGGAGCTACGAGCAGTACGTC. Translation gives CASSLSTSGSYEQYV. This rearrangement joins TRBV28 to TRBJ2-7; TRBD2 aligns across 11 bases. V gave up 1 base and J gave up 3 bases; unmatched junction bases: 2. Germline V CDR1 and CDR2: MDHEN, SYDVKM. There are 15 residues in the CDR3.

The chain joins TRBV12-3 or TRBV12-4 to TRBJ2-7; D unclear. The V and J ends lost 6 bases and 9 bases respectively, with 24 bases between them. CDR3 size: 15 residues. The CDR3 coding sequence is TGTGCCAGCAGCGAGGCGGCCTCTCTAAGGTTCTGGCAGTACTTC. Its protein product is CASSEAASLRFWQYF.

The CDR3 sequence is CASSQLREGAGELFF. The CDR3 coding sequence is TGCGCCAGCAGCCAATTAAGAGAGGGGGCCGGGGAGCTGTTTTTT. The J gene is TRBJ2-2, the V gene TRBV4-3; D may be TRBD1 (6 bases). The CDR3 covers 15 residues. Between the trimmed V and J ends, which lost 2 bases and 6 bases, there was a span of 13 bases. Germline CDR1 is LGHNA and CDR2 is YSLEER.

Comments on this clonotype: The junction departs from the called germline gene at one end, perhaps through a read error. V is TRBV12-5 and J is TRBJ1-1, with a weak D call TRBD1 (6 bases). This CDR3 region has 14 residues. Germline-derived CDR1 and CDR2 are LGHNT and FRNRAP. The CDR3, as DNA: TGTGCTAGTGGTAATGACAGGTTGAAGACTGAAGCTTTCTTT. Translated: CASGNDRLKTEAFF.

CDR3 in DNA: TGTGCCAGCAGACGGGACGGAAGCATGAACACTGAAGCTTTCTTT. Amino acids: CASRRDGSMNTEAFF. The rearrangement joins TRBV12-3 or TRBV12-4 to TRBJ1-1, with a weak D call TRBD1 (5 bases). V lost 6 bases to trimming and J lost 0 bases, with 14 bases between them. This CDR3 spans 15 amino acids.

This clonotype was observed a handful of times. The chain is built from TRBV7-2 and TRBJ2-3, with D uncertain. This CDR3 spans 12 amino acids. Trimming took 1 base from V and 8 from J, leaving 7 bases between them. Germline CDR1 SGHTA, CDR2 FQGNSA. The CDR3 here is CASSLVVSTQYF. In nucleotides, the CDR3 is TGTGCCAGCAGCTTAGTAGTGAGTACGCAGTATTTT.

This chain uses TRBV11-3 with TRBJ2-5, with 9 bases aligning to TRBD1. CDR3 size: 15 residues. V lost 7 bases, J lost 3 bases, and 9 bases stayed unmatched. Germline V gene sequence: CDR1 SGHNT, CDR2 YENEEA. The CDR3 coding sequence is TGTGCCAGCAAGGGGACGAGGACAGGGGAAGAGACCCAGTACTTC. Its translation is CASKGTRTGEETQYF.

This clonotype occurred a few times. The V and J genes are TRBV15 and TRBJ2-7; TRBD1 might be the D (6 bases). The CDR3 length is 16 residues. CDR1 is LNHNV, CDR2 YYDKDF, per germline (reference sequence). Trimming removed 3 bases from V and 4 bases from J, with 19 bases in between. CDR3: CATSSRRRSQGYEQYF. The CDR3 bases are TGTGCCACCAGCAGTAGGAGACGGTCCCAGGGGTACGAGCAGTACTTC. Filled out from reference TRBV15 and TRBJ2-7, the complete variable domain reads DAMVIQNPRYQVTQFGKPVTLSCSQTLNHNVMYWYQQKSSQAPKLLFHYYDKDFNNEADTPDNFQSRRPNTSFCFLDIRSPGLGDTAMYLCATSSRRRSQGYEQYFGPGTRLTVT.

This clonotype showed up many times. The CDR3 region is CASSFAGQSPTDTQYF. CDR3 bases: TGTGCCAGCAGCTTCGCAGGGCAGAGCCCCACAGATACGCAGTATTTT. The chain couples TRBV7-2 to TRBJ2-3, with a weak D call TRBD1 (5 bases). V was clipped by 3 bases and J by 2 bases, with 15 bases between them. Germline-derived CDR1 and CDR2 are SGHTA and FQGNSA. The CDR3 loop spans 16 amino acids.

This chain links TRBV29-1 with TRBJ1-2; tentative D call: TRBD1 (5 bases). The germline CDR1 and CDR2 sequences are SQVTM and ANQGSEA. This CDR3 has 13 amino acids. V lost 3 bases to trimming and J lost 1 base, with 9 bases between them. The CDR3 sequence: CSVDRRDNYGYTF. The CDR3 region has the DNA TGCAGCGTTGATCGCAGGGATAACTATGGCTACACCTTC.

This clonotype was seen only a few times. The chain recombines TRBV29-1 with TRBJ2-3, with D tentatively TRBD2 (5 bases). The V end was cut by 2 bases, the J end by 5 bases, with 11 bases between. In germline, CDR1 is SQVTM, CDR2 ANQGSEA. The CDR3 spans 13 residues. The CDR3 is CSVERRSGDTQYF. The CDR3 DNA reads TGCAGCGTTGAACGGCGGAGCGGAGATACGCAGTATTTT.

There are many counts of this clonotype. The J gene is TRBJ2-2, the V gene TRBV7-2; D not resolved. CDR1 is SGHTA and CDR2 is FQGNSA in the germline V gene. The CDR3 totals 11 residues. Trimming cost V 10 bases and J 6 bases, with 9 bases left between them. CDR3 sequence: CAIRLAGELFF. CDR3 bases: TGTGCCATCCGACTGGCCGGGGAGCTGTTTTTT.